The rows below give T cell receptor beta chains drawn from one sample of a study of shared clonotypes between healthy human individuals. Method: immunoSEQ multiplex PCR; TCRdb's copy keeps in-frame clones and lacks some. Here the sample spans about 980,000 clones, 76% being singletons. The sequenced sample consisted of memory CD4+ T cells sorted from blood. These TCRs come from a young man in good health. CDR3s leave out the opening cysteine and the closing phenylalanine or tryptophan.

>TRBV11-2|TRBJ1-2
ASSSGTGGYGYT
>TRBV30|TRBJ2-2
AISRTETTGELF
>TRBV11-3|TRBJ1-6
ASSSGTNSPLH
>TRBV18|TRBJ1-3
ASSPGTQNTIY
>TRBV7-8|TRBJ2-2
ASNFLSGSKDTGELF
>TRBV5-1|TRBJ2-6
ASSLEGAGANVLT
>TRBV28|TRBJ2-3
ASSSQGWEADTQY
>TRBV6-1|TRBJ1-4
ASSDLTRRNEKLF
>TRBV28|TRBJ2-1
ASSLYGGEQF
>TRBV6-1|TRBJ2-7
ASSVLQTGDEQY
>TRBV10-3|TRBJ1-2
AISESGQGSGYT
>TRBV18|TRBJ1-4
ASSPPGSTNEKLF
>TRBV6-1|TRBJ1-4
ASSESSRMIATNEKLF
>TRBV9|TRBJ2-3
ASSVLAGTSGRLSDTQY
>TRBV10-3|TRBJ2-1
AISEGKSSGRPSSYNEQF
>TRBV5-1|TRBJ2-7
ASSLGGSTSYEQY
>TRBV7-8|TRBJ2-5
ASSLPGGGTQY
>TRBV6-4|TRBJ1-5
ASRLPTWDSCNQPQH
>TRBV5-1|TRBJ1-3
ASSLEGADTIY
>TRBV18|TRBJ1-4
ASSPFVGTDNEKLF
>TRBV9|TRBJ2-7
ASSSYGGSSYEQY
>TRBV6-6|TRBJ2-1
ASSYSPGPLRF
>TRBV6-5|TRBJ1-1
ASRRTGTEAF
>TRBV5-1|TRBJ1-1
ASSLLRGLPAEAF
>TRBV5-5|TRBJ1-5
ASSGGQGANQPQH
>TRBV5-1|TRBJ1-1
ASSLYGGNGNTEAF
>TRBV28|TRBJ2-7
ASRPGTGLSEQY